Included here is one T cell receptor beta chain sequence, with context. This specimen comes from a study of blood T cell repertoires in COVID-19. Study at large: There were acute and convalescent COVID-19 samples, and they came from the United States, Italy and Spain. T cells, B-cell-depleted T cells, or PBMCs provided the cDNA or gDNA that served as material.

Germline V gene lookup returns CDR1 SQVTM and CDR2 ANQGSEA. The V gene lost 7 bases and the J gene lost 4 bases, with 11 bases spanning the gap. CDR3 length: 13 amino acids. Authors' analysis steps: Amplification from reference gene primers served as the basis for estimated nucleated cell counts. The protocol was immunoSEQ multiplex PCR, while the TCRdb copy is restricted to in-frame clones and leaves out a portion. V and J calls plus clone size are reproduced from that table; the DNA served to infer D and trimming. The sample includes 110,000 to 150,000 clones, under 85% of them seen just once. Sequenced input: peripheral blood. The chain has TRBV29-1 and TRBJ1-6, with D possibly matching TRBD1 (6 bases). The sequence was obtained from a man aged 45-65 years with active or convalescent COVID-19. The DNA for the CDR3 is TGCAGCGCTCGAACAGGGTATAATTCACCCCTCCACTTT. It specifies CSARTGYNSPLHF.